The present T cell receptor (beta chain) was sequenced within a study of cytomegalovirus exposure and HLA in healthy donors (TCRdb year 2017). Context from the whole study: An earlier analysis of roughly 500 of the donors reported 276 Gb of sequence data and 100 million to 120 million unique TCR beta sequences obtained from about 179 million T cells. The study combined high-throughput TCR immunosequencing, statistical association of individual TCRs with disease status, and machine learning to predict cytomegalovirus infection status. Among the roughly 400 genotyped donors, approximately 76% belonged to the genetic ancestry cluster associated with self-reported Caucasian donors. A later analysis re-examined previously published TCR beta repertoires from hundreds of donors and added high-resolution HLA genotyping to investigate patterns of TCR occurrence. Donor age, sex, ethnicity and CMV serostatus were compiled alongside the repertoire data. HLA typing included class I and class II loci at four-digit resolution. A separate validation cohort of over 95 different subjects was used in addition to the approximately 640-subject first cohort. Because of strong linkage in the cohort, roughly five DR-DQ haplotypes were treated as single units for association and clustering. About 280 gigabases of sequencing data and approximately 91 million unique TCR sequences made up an early release that covered roughly 670 HLA-typed donors. To decide whether each TCR beta V gene segment behaved as functional or pseudogenic, an earlier analysis of 587 of the donors relied on high-throughput TCR beta sequencing. The study used immunosequencing to profile the T cell repertoires of 600 to 850 subjects and linked those repertoires to cytomegalovirus serostatus. The later analysis used no new phenotypic data to find candidate immune exposures, relying instead on TCR beta sequences and their occurrence across donors. On average, approximately 250,000 unique TCR beta nucleotide sequences were sequenced per donor among more than 350 genotyped donors of the cohort, with roughly 18% of those sequences being non-productive. Every discovery cohort repertoire had been produced on one sequencing platform. The aim of the study was to test whether cataloging public T cell receptors could identify signatures of past pathogen exposure. Typing coverage differed by locus: A, B, C, DRB1 and DQB1 were typed in roughly 620-640 donors, DQA1 in 522, DPA1 in approximately 610, and DPB1 in 450 to 480. Genome-wide SNP genotypes for about 55% of the roughly 670 donors were used in a later genetic analysis, which treated that subset as a discovery cohort. The paper as a whole reports these results and caveats: A later analysis reported that several top co-occurrence clusters appeared linked to parvovirus B19, influenza, CMV and Epstein-Barr virus. Most TCR sequences were observed very rarely across donors, whereas some public TCRs were present in many individuals. Some IMGT-functional V segments, including TRBV6-2 and TRBV6-3, could not be distinguished by the 87-base-pair reads and were therefore excluded. A further reported finding was that TCR beta sequences accurately predicted the HLA-A and HLA-B alleles for most subjects in the first cohort. The classifier was reported to diagnose cytomegalovirus status with high specificity and sensitivity in both the original and validation cohorts. This cohort had only TCR beta chains sequenced, and the lack of alpha or paired-chain data limited which features could be detected. In an earlier analysis of some 550 of the donors, most TCR beta V segments were observed in productive rearrangements about 87% or about 30% of the time, broadly matching IMGT annotations. V-gene and J-gene trimming of TCR beta chains was associated with a missense DCLRE1C variant in a later genetic analysis, and the association was replicated in an independent cohort. Presence/absence analyses assumed roughly uniform sequencing depth across donors, an assumption that may not hold. The study gave a list of some 150 TCR beta chains associated with cytomegalovirus. The earlier analysis of almost 600 of the donors excluded 15 to 20 rarely observed V segments, including chromosome 9 orphons, because counts were too low. Compared with the roughly 670-donor mean, donors in an Asian-associated ancestry cluster had fewer N-insertions in productive TCRs, according to a later genetic analysis. Three of the identified cytomegalovirus-associated TCR beta chains were confirmed in vitro to be specific for cytomegalovirus antigens. The only immune exposure information available for the cohort was CMV serostatus. The sequencing pipeline was judged likely to have produced a cluster of highly shared sequence variants as a technical artifact. HLA typing was unavailable for some donors at each locus, so association tests used only the typed subset. A later analysis found that TCR association rates varied across HLA loci, with DRB1 alleles showing the most associated TCRs and HLA-C alleles the fewest. Linkage disequilibrium might explain the correlated functional status among segregating V segments, but an unknown experimental factor could not be ruled out. A later analysis associated 15,000 to 20,000 TCR beta sequences with specific HLA alleles at a false discovery rate of 0.05. According to a later analysis, most CMV-associated TCR beta chains appeared to be HLA-restricted, and the HLA associations seemed to be driven largely by CMV exposure. When HLA alleles, especially DR and DQ, strongly co-occurred, TCR associations were difficult to assign to individual alleles. A later analysis found that HLA-associated TCR beta chains were more clonally expanded and had lower generation probabilities than equally common non-associated chains. The authors suggested that the approach could potentially be extended to other disease states and immunological phenotypes.

In total, over 600 healthy bone marrow donors made up the cohort. Cohort members were all nominally healthy when sampled, although unrecorded immune exposures were likely present. The donor was CMV seronegative and belonged to the group of 320 or so seronegative cohort members. A peripheral blood sample was collected from each donor, and TCR beta sequencing was performed on peripheral blood mononuclear cells. The Qiagen DNeasy Blood Extraction Kit was used to extract genomic DNA from the blood cell samples. With respect to this clone: The specificity of this receptor is unknown. No per-base quality is available; no much larger clone lies one base away.

Library construction relied on the immunoSEQ multiplex PCR assay. For the multiplex PCR, a mixture combining 60 forward primers for TCR Vbeta segments and 13 reverse primers for TCR Jbeta segments was used. The CDR3 region of rearranged TCR beta genes was amplified from genomic DNA by a multiplex PCR assay. The amplified TCR beta libraries were sequenced on the Illumina HiSeq System as 87-base-pair reads. The authors' pipeline ran thus. A later analysis tallied roughly 78 million unique TCR beta chains across the 550 to 850 repertoires, and about 10 million of those chains were shared by two or more donors. A nearest-neighbor algorithm error-corrected the raw reads and collapsed the reads into unique sequences, merging closely related sequences to remove PCR and sequencing errors. CDR3 sequences were aligned to IMGT reference sequences to assign V, D and J gene segments. For a sequence to be retained, a match of at least six nucleotides was required to both a V gene segment and a J gene segment. Rearrangements were called productive when the CDR3 lacked stop codons and stayed in frame with V and J; all others were non-productive. Following IMGT convention, CDR3 was defined as the stretch from the second conserved V-encoded cysteine to the conserved J-encoded phenylalanine. In an earlier analysis of more than 550 of the donors, sequences lacking an unambiguous match to a single V gene segment were excluded. An earlier analysis of a few hundred of the donors called V segments functional above 56.7% productive rearrangements and segregating when the between-donor standard deviation exceeded 5%. A statistical classification framework was built to diagnose cytomegalovirus status from the catalog of TCR beta chain sequences. In a later analysis, V and J genes were assigned by comparing TCR nucleotide sequences against IMGT/GENE-DB human TR gene sequences. The TCRdist pipeline was used in a later analysis to assign CDR3 sequences and most-parsimonious VDJ recombination scenarios. In a later analysis, each TCR beta chain was defined by its CDR3 amino acid sequence together with its V-gene family, and reads without a unique V-gene family were excluded. In a later analysis, around 650 highly shared, low-generation-probability nucleotide sequences were removed to address suspected cross-contamination and a sequencing artifact. In a later analysis, a clonal expansion index for each public chain was calculated from normalized within-repertoire ranks of inferred template counts. A later analysis computed generation probabilities with a VDJ recombination model fitted to out-of-frame rearrangements, and checked the results against IGoR. In a later analysis, hypergeometric tests were used to score TCR-TCR, TCR-HLA and TCR-CMV co-occurrence, with a repertoire-size bias correction applied to TCR pairs. In a later analysis, false discovery rates were estimated by permuting HLA or CMV assignments 20 times. In a later analysis, co-occurring TCRs were grouped using DBSCAN, with TCRdist sequence similarity added in when clustering inside HLA-allele-positive subsets. Repertoires with fewer than 30,000 or more than 120,000 public chains were left out of co-occurrence clustering, as were a handful of repertoires with anomalous nucleotide sharing. TCRdb obtained this table from immuneACCESS and retained in-frame rearrangements with V and J assigned. These tables miss some clones; where compared with another copy, unresolved V genes account for less than half of the shortfall, and the remainder is unexplained. V, J and clone size were drawn from that table, and D and trimming were deduced from the DNA. For this sample the table gives some 190,000 clones, of which 80% were detected only once. The ten most abundant clones make up 1.5% to 2% of the sample.

Reading the germline V gene gives CDR1 SNHLY and CDR2 FYNNEI. V loses 2 bases, J loses 2 bases, and the germline ends lie 9 bases apart. The CDR3 holds 14 amino acids from the cysteine to the phenylalanine. This entry keeps only the CDR3 DNA: 42 bases, framed from base 1. This receptor was obtained from a woman aged 30 to 39 in good health and CMV-seronegative. The sample consisted of PBMCs. The V and J segments used are TRBV2 and TRBJ1-2; too little of a D gene remains to name it. CDR3 protein: CASSEIAPNYGYTF. DNA sequence: TGTGCCAGCAGTGAAATAGCTCCCAACTATGGCTACACCTTC.